This T cell receptor beta chain was documented in a study of OX40 agonist ivuxolimab in advanced cancers. Across the whole study: Patients undergoing dose escalation presented with hepatocellular carcinoma, melanoma, renal cell or head and neck cancer.

TCRdb keeps only in-frame clones here, not all; method: immunoSEQ multiplex PCR. Here the sample spans over 85,000 clones, 90% being singletons. Germline assignment: CDR1 LNHDA and CDR2 SQIVND (reference sequence). The V gene lost 5 bases and the J gene lost 4 bases, with 24 bases spanning the gap. The CDR3 sequence is 18 residues long. This clone was found once. This clonotype originated in an adult with an advanced solid tumor such as melanoma, head and neck, liver or kidney cancer. The sequenced sample was CD4+ or CD8+ T cells sorted from blood, obtained in a trial of the OX40 agonist ivuxolimab. This chain uses TRBV19 with TRBJ1-3; D perhaps matches TRBD1 (6 bases). CDR3 sequence (DNA): TGTGCCAGTAGTCCTAGCCCGGGACACCAAACGGGGGGAAACACCATATATTTT. Translating gives CASSPSPGHQTGGNTIYF.